These 21 T cell receptor beta chains share one sample of origin, sequenced in a study of identical twins. TCRdb re-called the 5' RACE reads with MiXCR, one entry per CDR3 protein. The data contain about 890,000 distinct CDR3 sequences, approximately 13% of them seen just once; the ten biggest clones take up around 1.5%. A further study also used this sample, focusing on yellow fever vaccine responses in identical twins.

Sequenced input: PBMCs. The receptors come from a young woman in good health.

This chain uses TRBV3-1 with TRBJ2-1; TRBD2 agrees at 9 bases. The CDR3 runs 18 residues. The germline CDR1 and CDR2 sequences are LGHDT and YNNKEL (reference sequence). The trim removed 1 base at V and 6 bases at J, leaving 13 bases unmatched. CDR3 residues: CASSQGSALAGLANEQFF. The CDR3 DNA sequence: TGTGCCAGCAGCCAAGGTAGCGCCCTAGCGGGACTTGCCAATGAGCAGTTCTTC.

The chain has TRBV21-1 and TRBJ2-5; TRBD2 reflects the table's D call only, with no check against the DNA. TRBV21-1 is a recognized pseudogene. This CDR3 is 12 amino acids long. The DNA for the CDR3 is TGTGCCAGCTGGACTTGTAAAGAGACCCAGTACTTC. Amino acids: CASWTCKETQYF.

This clonotype was seen only a few times. The V call is TRBV28, the J call TRBJ2-7; no clear D. The germline CDR1 and CDR2 sequences are MDHEN and SYDVKM. The CDR3 contains 13 residues. V lost 2 bases, J lost 9 bases, and 14 bases lay in between. The CDR3 nucleotides read TGTGCCAGCAGTTTAATCGGCGCGCGAGGGCAGTACTTC. Encoded protein: CASSLIGARGQYF.

This clonotype showed up many times. The chain couples TRBV29-1 to TRBJ2-3; D gene uncertain. This CDR3 is built from 14 residues. Germline CDR1 and CDR2: SQVTM and ANQGSEA. The V and J ends lost 6 bases and 2 bases respectively, with 15 bases between them. The CDR3 DNA is TGCAGCGTGGCATTACCTCGCAACACAGATACGCAGTATTTT. Translating it yields CSVALPRNTDTQYF.

This clonotype has more than one count but fewer than ten. The rearrangement joins TRBV5-1 to TRBJ2-6; 7 nucleotides agree with TRBD1. V shed 0 bases and J 1 base; nucleotides not matched to a gene: 4. The V gene's germline CDR1 is SGHRS and CDR2 YFSETQ. The CDR3 has 17 amino acids. CDR3 DNA sequence: TGCGCCAGCAGCTTGGCAGGACAGGCGTCTGGGGCCAACGTCCTGACTTTC. Translation: CASSLAGQASGANVLTF.

This clonotype has at least ten counts. The gene calls are TRBV20-1 and TRBJ2-2; D gene unclear. Germline assignment: CDR1 DFQATT and CDR2 SNEGSKA (reference sequence). The CDR3 runs to 16 residues. V was shortened by 1 base and J by 2 bases, with 14 bases between the two germline ends. In DNA, the CDR3 is TGCAGTGCTAGAGCATCGTGGGCGCGTAACACCGGGGAGCTGTTTTTT. It translates to CSARASWARNTGELFF.

The genes are TRBV6-1 and TRBJ2-1, with D possibly being TRBD1 or TRBD2 (5 bases each). CDR3 size: 15 residues. Germline CDR1 reads MNHNS; CDR2 reads SASEGT. Deletions cut 5 bases from V and 3 bases from J, with 14 bases between. The CDR3 coding sequence is TGTGCCAGCAGTCCCCGGGACCCAAACTACAATGAGCAGTTCTTC. Protein product: CASSPRDPNYNEQFF.

The chain recombines TRBV18 with TRBJ2-7; D possibly corresponds to TRBD1 (5 bases). V was shortened by 2 bases and J by 3 bases, with 11 bases between the two germline ends. The germline V gene has CDR1 KGHSH and CDR2 LQKENI. The CDR3 sequence is 14 residues long. The CDR3 DNA follows: TGTGCCAGCTCACCAAATATGGACAACTACGAGCAGTACGTC. Its translation is CASSPNMDNYEQYV.

The CDR3 DNA is TGTGCCAGCAGTCCACACTTGTACCAAGAGACCCAGTACTTC. Amino acids: CASSPHLYQETQYF. The V call is TRBV27, the J call TRBJ2-5, with D hard to call. Germline V gene lookup returns CDR1 MNHEY and CDR2 SMNVEV (reference sequence). V was cut by 5 bases and J by 0 bases, with 10 bases left in between. The CDR3 runs 14 residues.

The chain has TRBV15 and TRBJ2-2; D possibly corresponds to TRBD1 (6 bases). Germline values: CDR1 LNHNV, CDR2 YYDKDF (reference sequence). This CDR3 is built from 17 residues. Trimming left V 5 bases short and J 0 bases short, with 16 bases between. The CDR3 here is CATSPFEGHTNTGELFF. DNA for the CDR3: TGTGCCACCAGCCCCTTTGAGGGACATACGAACACCGGGGAGCTGTTTTTT.

This clonotype was observed a handful of times. The chain has TRBV6-1 and TRBJ2-3, with D possibly being TRBD2 (5 bases). V was shortened by 7 bases and J by 5 bases, with 22 bases between the two germline ends. Germline assignment: CDR1 MNHNS and CDR2 SASEGT. The CDR3 length is 16 residues. DNA of the CDR3: TGTGCCAGCAAGCTTGCCAAAACGGGGTCAGGAGATACGCAGTATTTT. It is translated as CASKLAKTGSGDTQYF.

This chain connects TRBV6-1 to TRBJ2-2, with TRBD1 matching 11 bases. Germline CDR1 and CDR2: MNHNS and SASEGT. V lost 5 bases and J lost 5; bases outside the gene matches: 10. The CDR3 totals 17 residues. The DNA for the CDR3 is TGTGCCAGCAGTCGCGGGACAGGGGGTAAATCGACCGGGGAGCTGTTTTTT. This codes for CASSRGTGGKSTGELFF.

The CDR3 region is CASSPKDRFLDEQFF. CDR3 in DNA: TGTGCCAGCAGTCCGAAGGACAGGTTCTTGGATGAGCAGTTCTTC. The J gene is TRBJ2-1, the V gene TRBV2; TRBD1 matches at 7 bases. The CDR3 runs 15 residues. J gave up 8 bases and V 5 bases, and 12 bases lay outside the gene matches. From germline, CDR1 is SNHLY and CDR2 FYNNEI.

J is TRBJ1-2 and V is TRBV5-5; D is perhaps TRBD1 (5 bases). Germline CDR1 and CDR2: SGHKS and YYEKEE (reference sequence). V dropped 0 bases and J dropped 6 bases, with 15 bases sitting between them. The CDR3 is made up of 15 amino acids. Here the CDR3 DNA reads TGTGCCAGCAGCTTGGGAGGGGTTGGGAACCATGGCTACACCTTC. It yields the protein CASSLGGVGNHGYTF.

The V and J genes are TRBV11-3 and TRBJ2-1, with 8 bases lining up with TRBD2. Germline assignment: CDR1 SGHNT and CDR2 YENEEA. V lost 4 bases, J lost 8 bases, and 16 bases stayed unmatched. The CDR3 has 17 residues. Here the CDR3 DNA reads TGTGCCAGCAGCTCCCCCAAGTTGAGCGGGAGAGGGTATGAGCAGTTCTTC. The encoded protein is CASSSPKLSGRGYEQFF.

The V gene is TRBV29-1, the J gene TRBJ2-3; the D is unclear. In germline, CDR1 is SQVTM, CDR2 ANQGSEA. CDR3 length equals 14 residues. The V and J ends lost 4 bases and 1 base respectively, with 12 bases between them. As DNA, the CDR3 is TGCAGCGTTGGCCGGATCTCTGGCACAGATACGCAGTATTTT. It is translated as CSVGRISGTDTQYF.

The chain links TRBV12-3 or TRBV12-4 to TRBJ2-3, with D perhaps given as TRBD1 or TRBD2 (5 bases each). The CDR3 spans 15 residues. V lost 8 bases and J lost 0, with 15 bases in between. The CDR3 nucleotides read TGTGCCAGCGCTAGCAGGGAAACTAGCACAGATACGCAGTATTTT. Protein: CASASRETSTDTQYF.

This clonotype appeared many times. The rearrangement joins TRBV6-5 to TRBJ2-3; D gene unclear. Looked up from germline, CDR1 is MNHEY and CDR2 is SVGAGI. With 6 bases removed from V and 2 bases from J, the gap between germline ends came to 6 bases. CDR3 length: 12 residues. CDR3 coding DNA: TGTGCCAGCAGACAATACACAGATACGCAGTATTTT. It yields the protein CASRQYTDTQYF.

On this clonotype: One base away lies a much larger clone, so this may be a sequencing read error. The J gene is TRBJ2-5, the V gene TRBV3-1; tentative D call: TRBD1 (5 bases). This CDR3 contains 13 residues. The germline V gene has CDR1 LGHDT and CDR2 YNNKEL (reference sequence). As DNA, the CDR3 is TGTGCCAGCGGCCAAGCCGAAAGGGGGACCCAGTACTTC. It specifies CASGQAERGTQYF.

In this sample, this clonotype turned up a few times. V and J are TRBV29-1 and TRBJ1-2; 10 bases match TRBD1. The CDR3 spans 14 residues. V gave up 6 bases and J gave up 5 bases; unmatched junction bases: 9. Germline lookup yields CDR1 SQVTM and CDR2 ANQGSEA. The CDR3 region has the DNA TGCAGCGTGCACGGGACAGGGGTTGGGTATGGCTACACCTTC. Translating gives CSVHGTGVGYGYTF.

This clonotype was seen a few times. The V call is TRBV10-3, the J call TRBJ2-7; 12 bases are a match to TRBD2. Germline V gene sequence: CDR1 ENHRY, CDR2 SYGVKD. The CDR3 loop spans 15 amino acids. The ends lost 6 bases at V and 4 bases at J; junction bases unmatched: 7. CDR3 DNA: TGTGCCATCAGCTACGGGACTAGCGGGTTGTACGAGCAGTACTTC. Its translation is CAISYGTSGLYEQYF.